This T cell receptor (beta chain) was profiled in a study of T-cell reconstitution after alpha-beta-depleted transplantation in children. Study-wide findings and caveats: Diversity and T-cell counts at one year after transplant derived mostly from new T cells. As was reported, about two months after transplant, alpha-beta T cells came from several hundred expanded graft clones. Surviving recipient T cells and thymic progenitors produced the high day-60 TCRbeta diversity seen in some patients.

This clonotype has at least ten counts. Its target is unknown. In germline, CDR1 is DFQATT, CDR2 SNEGSKA (reference sequence). There are 15 residues in the CDR3. V trimming: 3 bases; J trimming: 4 bases; junction bases outside the gene matches: 9. Using unique molecular identifiers, the investigators prepared the TCRbeta library. MiXCR was run by TCRdb on the PCR reads, yielding one entry per CDR3 protein. The table lists 550,000 to 800,000 distinct CDR3 sequences, about an eighth of them singletons. The chain uses TRBV20-1 and TRBJ2-3, with 8 bases aligning to TRBD2. The receptor comes from a girl aged 2-10 years with congenital amegakaryocytic thrombocytopenia, due to receive a stem cell transplant. The sequenced sample was PBMCs, obtained before TCRalphabeta/CD19-depleted stem cell transplant. The CDR3 coding sequence is TGCAGTGCTAGCCTCGCGGGAGGCGGCGCAGATACGCAGTATTTT. Amino acid sequence: CSASLAGGGADTQYF.